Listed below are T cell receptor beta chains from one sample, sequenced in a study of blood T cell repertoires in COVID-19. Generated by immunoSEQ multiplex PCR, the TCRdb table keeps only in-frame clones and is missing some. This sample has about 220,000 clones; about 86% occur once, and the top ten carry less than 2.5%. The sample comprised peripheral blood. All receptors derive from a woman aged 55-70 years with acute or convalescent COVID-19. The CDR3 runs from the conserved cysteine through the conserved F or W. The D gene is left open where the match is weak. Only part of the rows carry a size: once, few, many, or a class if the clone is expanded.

TGTGCCAGCAGAGACTTCCTCGGAAACACCATATATTTT | CASRDFLGNTIYF | NA | NA | TRBJ1-3 | TRBV2 | 13
TGTGCCAGCAGCTTAAACGACAGGGGTTATGGCTACACCTTC | CASSLNDRGYGYTF | NA | TRBD1 | TRBJ1-2 | TRBV13 | 14
TGTGCCAGTAGTATCAGCGGAAATGAAAAACTGTTTTTT | CASSISGNEKLFF | few | NA | TRBJ1-4 | TRBV19 | 13
TGTGCCAGCAGCTCTTTAACGACTAGCGGGGGCAATGAGCAGTTCTTC | CASSSLTTSGGNEQFF | NA | TRBD2 | TRBJ2-1 | TRBV7-2 | 16
TGTGCCAGCAGTAGACCGGGGGACGGCGCTAACTATGGCTACACCTTC | CASSRPGDGANYGYTF | NA | NA | TRBJ1-2 | TRBV5-8 | 16
TGTGCCAGCTCAGGACAGGGGGGCACTGAAGCTTTCTTT | CASSGQGGTEAFF | NA | TRBD1 | TRBJ1-1 | TRBV18 | 13
TGTGCCAGCAGTTACTCGTCAGGGGGATCTGAAGCTTTCTTT | CASSYSSGGSEAFF | NA | TRBD1 | TRBJ1-1 | TRBV6-6 | 14
TGTGCCAGCTTTGAGGGTGGTGGTGAAAAACTGTTTTTT | CASFEGGGEKLFF | NA | NA | TRBJ1-4 | TRBV2 | 13
TGTGCCAGCGAGGGAGGGAAAGGGGGCTATGGCTACACCTTC | CASEGGKGGYGYTF | NA | NA | TRBJ1-2 | TRBV3-1/TRBV3-2 | 14
TGTGCCAGCAGTCGAACGGGAAACTATGGCTACACCTTC | CASSRTGNYGYTF | NA | NA | TRBJ1-2 | TRBV27 | 13
TGTGCCAGCAGCTTAAATCATCCAACGAGTGGCTACACCTTC | CASSLNHPTSGYTF | NA | NA | TRBJ1-2 | TRBV7-9 | 14
TGTGCCAGCAGTTTAGGAGGTTCTGGCTACACCTTC | CASSLGGSGYTF | NA | NA | TRBJ1-2 | TRBV12-3/TRBV12-4 | 12
TGTGCCACATCTTGGAGTCCGGGCAATCAGCCCCAGCATTTT | CATSWSPGNQPQHF | NA | NA | TRBJ1-5 | TRBV2 | 14
TGCAGTACAGGGGATGGGACTGAAGCTTTCTTT | CSTGDGTEAFF | NA | TRBD1 | TRBJ1-1 | TRBV29-1 | 11
TGTGCCAGCAGCCTCAGCGGCGGGGGGCCAGAGACCCAGTACTTC | CASSLSGGGPETQYF | NA | TRBD2 | TRBJ2-5 | TRBV3-1/TRBV3-2 | 15
TGTGCCTGGATTCTCGCAGGGCGTAGCTACACCTTC | CAWILAGRSYTF | few | NA | TRBJ1-2 | TRBV30 | 12
TGTGCCAGCAGCCACGCCGACAGGGGGACTGAAGCTTTCTTT | CASSHADRGTEAFF | once | TRBD1 | TRBJ1-1 | TRBV3-1/TRBV3-2 | 14
TGCAGCGCTGGGGCAAGACAAGAGACCCAGTACTTC | CSAGARQETQYF | NA | NA | TRBJ2-5 | TRBV29-1 | 12
TGTGCCACCAGTGATTTGCACGCAGGTGTTTATAATTCACCCCTCCACTTT | CATSDLHAGVYNSPLHF | NA | NA | TRBJ1-6 | TRBV24-1 | 17
TGTGCCAGCAGCTTAGGACTAGCGGGCCAAGAGACCCAGTACTTC | CASSLGLAGQETQYF | NA | TRBD2 | TRBJ2-5 | TRBV7-2 | 15
TGCGCCAGCAGCTTGGACAGTTCCTATGGCTACACCTTC | CASSLDSSYGYTF | once | NA | TRBJ1-2 | TRBV5-1 | 13
TGTGCCAGCAGTCCGACAACTTCGTCAGGGTACTATGGCTACACCTTC | CASSPTTSSGYYGYTF | few | NA | TRBJ1-2 | TRBV27 | 16
TGTGCCAGCAGCCAAGTATCCGGGAACACTGAAGCTTTCTTT | CASSQVSGNTEAFF | NA | NA | TRBJ1-1 | TRBV3-1/TRBV3-2 | 14
TGTGCCATCAATCCTAGCGGGGTGGACAATGAGCAGTTCTTC | CAINPSGVDNEQFF | NA | TRBD2 | TRBJ2-1 | TRBV10-3 | 14
TGTGCCAGCAGCTACGGGACCGGGGGGGATTCACCCCTCCACTTT | CASSYGTGGDSPLHF | NA | NA | TRBJ1-6 | TRBV5-6 | 15
TGTGCCAGCAGGGGACAGGGTACGTTCGGGGAGCTGTTTTTT | CASRGQGTFGELFF | once | TRBD1 | TRBJ2-2 | TRBV2 | 14
TGTGCCAGCAGTTTGCAATCAGGGAGCACAGATACGCAGTATTTT | CASSLQSGSTDTQYF | once | NA | TRBJ2-3 | TRBV28 | 15
TGTGCCATGGGGACAACGTCTGAAGCTTTCTTT | CAMGTTSEAFF | NA | NA | TRBJ1-1 | TRBV10-3 | 11
TGCGCCAGCAGCAGTTTAGCGGGGAGCTCCTACAATGAGCAGTTCTTC | CASSSLAGSSYNEQFF | NA | TRBD2 | TRBJ2-1 | TRBV5-1 | 16
TGTGCCAGCAGCTTGGGGGGACATTTTAACTATGGCTACACCTTC | CASSLGGHFNYGYTF | once | NA | TRBJ1-2 | TRBV5-4 | 15
TGTGCCAGCAGCCCGCGGACAGGGGAACCCTACGAGCAGTACTTC | CASSPRTGEPYEQYF | NA | TRBD1 | TRBJ2-7 | TRBV6-5 | 15
TGTGCCAGCAGCCGGACTCATATTGAAGCTTTCTTT | CASSRTHIEAFF | few | NA | TRBJ1-1 | TRBV28 | 12
TGTGCCAGCAGTTACTTTAGGGGGCCCGGGGAGCTGTTTTTT | CASSYFRGPGELFF | few | TRBD1 | TRBJ2-2 | TRBV6-6 | 14
TGTGCCAGCAGCTTAATGAGGGGACAGGGGACTAATGAAAAACTGTTTTTT | CASSLMRGQGTNEKLFF | NA | TRBD1 | TRBJ1-4 | TRBV11-2 | 17
TGCAGTGCTAGTGGAGGGGGTCAAACAAATTCACCCCTCCACTTT | CSASGGGQTNSPLHF | NA | NA | TRBJ1-6 | TRBV20-1 | 15
TGTGCCAGCAGCTACGGGCAGGGGGCCGGCTATGGCTACACCTTC | CASSYGQGAGYGYTF | once | TRBD1 | TRBJ1-2 | TRBV6-6 | 15
TGTGCCAGTAGTCCGGTCCTAGGAAACACCATATATTTT | CASSPVLGNTIYF | NA | NA | TRBJ1-3 | TRBV19 | 13
TGCGCCAGCAGTGAGTCAGGGGAAGGGGGTGAAAAACTGTTTTTT | CASSESGEGGEKLFF | NA | NA | TRBJ1-4 | TRBV10-2 | 15
TGTGCCAGCAGTTACCAGACAGGGTCCACCGGGGAGCTGTTTTTT | CASSYQTGSTGELFF | NA | TRBD1 | TRBJ2-2 | TRBV6-6 | 15
TGTGCCTGGAGGACCAGGGGGCGAGACACTGAAGCTTTCTTT | CAWRTRGRDTEAFF | NA | TRBD1 | TRBJ1-1 | TRBV30 | 14
TGCGCCAGCAGCCAAGATGGGACAGGGAGTAATGAAAAACTGTTTTTT | CASSQDGTGSNEKLFF | once | TRBD1 | TRBJ1-4 | TRBV4-3 | 16
TGTGCCAGCAGATACCGACAGGGGAGTACGATCCCTGGAAACACCATATATTTT | CASRYRQGSTIPGNTIYF | NA | TRBD1 | TRBJ1-3 | TRBV6-2/TRBV6-3 | 18
TGTGCCAGCGGACTAGCCCCACACGGGGAGACCCAGTACTTC | CASGLAPHGETQYF | NA | TRBD2 | TRBJ2-5 | TRBV28 | 14
TGTGCCAGCACCCCTTTGGCCGGGGACGAGCAGTACTTC | CASTPLAGDEQYF | NA | NA | TRBJ2-7 | TRBV5-4 | 13
TGTGCCAGCACCTCACTAGCGGGGGCCCGGAATACGCAGTATTTT | CASTSLAGARNTQYF | NA | TRBD2 | TRBJ2-3 | TRBV27 | 15
TGTGCCAGCAGTCCACAGGGGGCCGTTCAGCCCCAGCATTTT | CASSPQGAVQPQHF | NA | TRBD1 | TRBJ1-5 | TRBV6-2/TRBV6-3 | 14
TGTGCCAGTAATACAGGGGACCGGAACACCGGGGAGCTGTTTTTT | CASNTGDRNTGELFF | few | TRBD1 | TRBJ2-2 | TRBV19 | 15
TGTGCCAGTAGTATCTCGCGGGGGCGGAATGAGCAGTTCTTC | CASSISRGRNEQFF | NA | NA | TRBJ2-1 | TRBV19 | 14
TGTGCCAGCAGCTTGGCGCCCGGACAGGTTAATCAGCCCCAGCATTTT | CASSLAPGQVNQPQHF | NA | TRBD1 | TRBJ1-5 | TRBV7-6 | 16
TGTGCCAGCAGCCCACCGCGGGGGGTAAATGAAAAACTGTTTTTT | CASSPPRGVNEKLFF | once | NA | TRBJ1-4 | TRBV2 | 15
TGTGCCAGCAGCTCCGCACGCAGGGGATACAATGAGCAGTTCTTC | CASSSARRGYNEQFF | NA | NA | TRBJ2-1 | TRBV5-8 | 15
TGTGCCTGGAGTCCTAGCGGGGTTGCAGATACGCAGTATTTT | CAWSPSGVADTQYF | NA | TRBD2 | TRBJ2-3 | TRBV30 | 14
TGTGCCAGCACGGGATCGTCCTATAATTCACCCCTCCACTTT | CASTGSSYNSPLHF | once | NA | TRBJ1-6 | TRBV2 | 14
TGTGCCAGCAGCGTGTCCGCTGCGAGCTCCTACGAGCAGTACTTC | CASSVSAASSYEQYF | once | NA | TRBJ2-7 | TRBV9 | 15
TGTGCCAGCAGCCGCCCAGGGCACACTGAAGCTTTCTTT | CASSRPGHTEAFF | NA | NA | TRBJ1-1 | TRBV6-2/TRBV6-3 | 13